The 15 T cell receptor beta chains presented below share a single source sample, sequenced in a study of cytomegalovirus exposure and HLA in healthy donors. 13 Jbeta primers and 60 Vbeta primers were used for the PCR. The table came from immunoSEQ multiplex PCR; TCRdb's copy has only in-frame clones and leaves some out. Its clone listing holds around 75,000 clones. The sample consisted of PBMCs. Receptors were obtained from a man aged 50-59 years in good health and CMV-seropositive.

The chain couples TRBV6-5 to TRBJ1-5; 7 bases align to TRBD1. V was pared by 5 bases and J by 3 bases, with 4 bases of the junction left unmatched. CDR3 length: 14 residues. The germline gives CDR1 MNHEY, CDR2 SVGAGI. The CDR3 sequence is CASSRTGYNQPQHF. Here the CDR3 DNA reads TGTGCCAGCAGTCGGACAGGCTACAATCAGCCCCAGCATTTT.

Remarks on this clone: The same CDR3 is also encoded by other DNA sequences in this sample. V gene TRBV4-1 combines with J gene TRBJ2-3; D gene unclear. The CDR3 covers 13 residues. V gave up 1 base and J gave up 4 bases, with 6 bases separating them. Germline V gene sequence: CDR1 MGHRA, CDR2 YSYEKL. The CDR3 coding sequence is TGCGCCAGCAGCCAAGTGAGAGCAGATACGCAGTATTTT. Residues: CASSQVRADTQYF.

This chain uses TRBV7-3 with TRBJ2-5; no firm D call. The CDR3 is 15 amino acids. From germline, CDR1 is SGHTA and CDR2 FQGTGA. V lost 0 bases and J lost 3, with 11 bases in between. The CDR3 here is CASSLTKGGEETQYF. Written as DNA, the CDR3 is TGTGCCAGCAGCTTAACAAAAGGCGGTGAAGAGACCCAGTACTTC. Variable domain in full (rest from reference TRBV7-3 and TRBJ2-5): GAGVSQTPSNKVTEKGKYVELRCDPISGHTALYWYRQSLGQGPEFLIYFQGTGAADDSGLPNDRFFAVRPEGSVSTLKIQRTERGDSAVYLCASSLTKGGEETQYFGPGTRLLVL.

The genes are TRBV29-1 and TRBJ1-4; a possible D gene is TRBD1 (5 bases). This CDR3 has 13 amino acids. The germline CDR1 and CDR2 sequences are SQVTM and ANQGSEA. The V gene lost 2 bases and the J gene lost 4 bases, with 8 bases spanning the gap. CDR3 nucleotides: TGCAGCGTTGAATCGGGGGGTAATGAAAAACTGTTTTTT. It is translated as CSVESGGNEKLFF.

The gene calls are TRBV27 and TRBJ1-1; 7 nucleotides agree with TRBD1. The CDR3 length is 13 residues. Germline trimming cut 0 bases from V and 6 bases from J; bases unmatched to any gene: 1. Germline-derived CDR1 and CDR2 are MNHEY and SMNVEV (reference sequence). DNA of the CDR3: TGTGCCAGCAGTTTATCCCAGGGGGCTGAAGCTTTCTTT. It specifies CASSLSQGAEAFF.

V gene TRBV5-1 combines with J gene TRBJ1-1; 9 nucleotides match TRBD1. J gave up 2 bases and V 4 bases, and 6 bases lay outside the gene matches. This CDR3 has 15 amino acids. Germline assignment: CDR1 SGHRS and CDR2 YFSETQ. CDR3 amino acids: CASSLGQGINTEAFF. The CDR3 bases are TGCGCCAGCAGCCTGGGACAGGGCATCAACACTGAAGCTTTCTTT.

The chain carries TRBV14 and TRBJ2-2, with 8 bases lining up with TRBD2. This CDR3 region has 17 residues. CDR1 is SGHDN and CDR2 is FVKESK in the germline V gene. V shed 0 bases and J 7 bases; nucleotides not matched to a gene: 10. This CDR3 is CASSQDRLAMEGGELFF. The CDR3 region has the DNA TGTGCCAGCAGCCAAGATCGACTAGCGATGGAGGGCGGGGAGCTGTTTTTT.

The gene calls are TRBV11-2 and TRBJ1-5; the D is unclear. Trimming shortened V by 0 bases and J by 0 bases, and 3 bases separated the two germline ends. Germline-derived CDR1 and CDR2 are SGHAT and FQNNGV. This CDR3 is built from 14 residues. The CDR3 DNA is TGTGCCAGCAGCTTAGATATTAGCAATCAGCCCCAGCATTTT. Its protein is CASSLDISNQPQHF.

The chain employs TRBV5-1 and TRBJ1-2; D possibly corresponds to TRBD1 (5 bases). The CDR3 is made up of 13 amino acids. The germline gives CDR1 SGHRS, CDR2 YFSETQ. V was pared by 2 bases and J by 4 bases, with 9 bases between. The chain's CDR3 is CASSFEQVYGYTF. Here the CDR3 DNA reads TGCGCCAGCAGCTTCGAACAGGTCTATGGCTACACCTTC.

Notes on this clone: At one end the junction does not follow the germline gene, possibly because of a read error. This sample also contains other DNA sequences that code for the same CDR3. The rearrangement links TRBV5-1 to TRBJ1-6; 9 nucleotides match TRBD1. The CDR3 spans 17 residues. CDR1 SGHRS and CDR2 YFSETQ come from the germline V gene. DNA for the CDR3: TGCGCCAGCAGCCCCGGACAGGGGTCTCATGGGGATTCGCCCCTCCACTTT. Amino acid sequence: CASSPGQGSHGDSPLHF.

This chain connects TRBV2 to TRBJ2-6; 9 nucleotides line up with TRBD1. The V segment lost 7 bases and the J segment 0 bases; nucleotides outside the gene matches: 7. The CDR3 totals 17 residues. Germline CDR1 reads SNHLY; CDR2 reads FYNNEI. The DNA of the CDR3 is TGTGCCAGCACAGGGGACAGGGTCTACTCTGGGGCCAACGTCCTGACTTTC. The encoded protein is CASTGDRVYSGANVLTF.

The chain has TRBV5-4 and TRBJ2-3, with 12 positions matching TRBD2. This CDR3 has 15 amino acids. The germline gives CDR1 SGHNT, CDR2 YYREEE (reference sequence). V lost 3 bases, J lost 6 bases, and 5 bases stayed unmatched. The CDR3 nucleotides are TGTGCCAGCAGCTCGTGGACTAGCGGGGTTGATACGCAGTATTTT. Its translation: CASSSWTSGVDTQYF.

This rearrangement joins TRBV1 to TRBJ2-1; TRBD2 is the table's D call and was not checked against the DNA. TRBV1 has pseudogene status. CDR3 length: 20 amino acids. The CDR3 region has the DNA TGCACCAGCAGCCAAGATCGAAGACTAGCGGGGGGGCGGGACTACAATGAGCAGTTCTTC. Its translation: CTSSQDRRLAGGRDYNEQFF.

This rearrangement joins TRBV6-5 to TRBJ2-2; TRBD2 aligns across 9 bases. This CDR3 comprises 15 residues. V was clipped by 6 bases and J by 2 bases; unmatched bases: 4. CDR1 is MNHEY and CDR2 is SVGAGI in the germline V gene. The CDR3 is CASSLAGRNTGELFF. The CDR3 bases are TGTGCCAGCAGCCTAGCGGGGCGTAACACCGGGGAGCTGTTTTTT.

CDR3 amino acids: CASSLGQGLGNTIYF. The CDR3, as DNA: TGCGCCAGCAGCTTGGGACAGGGCCTGGGAAACACCATATATTTT. The chain couples TRBV5-1 to TRBJ1-3; TRBD1 aligns across 7 bases. Germline CDR1 and CDR2: SGHRS and YFSETQ. V gave up 0 bases and J gave up 4 bases; unmatched junction bases: 4. This CDR3 region has 15 residues. Combining the CDR3 with reference TRBV5-1 and TRBJ1-3 gives the whole variable domain KAGVTQTPRYLIKTRGQQVTLSCSPISGHRSVSWYQQTPGQGLQFLFEYFSETQRNKGNFPGRFSGRQFSNSRSEMNVSTLELGDSALYLCASSLGQGLGNTIYFGEGSWLTVV.